The next 25 T cell receptor beta chains were all read from a single sample in a study of shared clonotypes between healthy human individuals. Measured with immunoSEQ multiplex PCR; TCRdb has only the in-frame clones, and not every one. The sample has around 2,100,000 clones; approximately 95% are singletons. CD8 cells regarded as naive lacked CD45RO, were positively chosen for CCR7, and omitted terminally differentiated effector memory CD45RA+ cells. The sequencing input was naive CD8+ T cells sorted from blood. The receptors here all came from a man aged 18 to 29 in good health.

The chain joins TRBV27 to TRBJ1-1; D not certain. Looked up from germline, CDR1 is MNHEY and CDR2 is SMNVEV (reference sequence). The CDR3 is 15 amino acids. Between the trimmed V and J ends, which lost 1 base and 2 bases, there was a span of 11 bases. CDR3 protein: CASSLYYPPNTEAFF. The CDR3 DNA reads TGTGCCAGCAGTTTATACTACCCCCCAAACACTGAAGCTTTCTTT.

J is TRBJ2-5 and V is TRBV6-1; tentatively, D is TRBD1 or TRBD2 (5 bases each). The length of the CDR3 is 16 residues. Trimming took off 4 bases at V and 2 bases at J, with 17 bases between the two ends. Germline lookup yields CDR1 MNHNS and CDR2 SASEGT. Here the CDR3 reads CASSGSPGPPQETQYF. In DNA form, the CDR3 reads TGTGCCAGCAGTGGCTCTCCGGGACCTCCACAAGAGACCCAGTACTTC.

For the CDR3, the DNA is TGCGCCAGCAGCCAAACGATAGGGACTATCGCCTACGAGCAGTACTTC. It codes for CASSQTIGTIAYEQYF. The chain recombines TRBV4-1 with TRBJ2-7; 7 nucleotides line up with TRBD2. CDR1 MGHRA and CDR2 YSYEKL come from the germline V gene. After removal of 2 bases from V and 2 bases from J, the junction contained 9 bases not matched to a gene. CDR3 size: 16 residues.

The CDR3 loop is CASSARGNSYNSPLHF. DNA for the CDR3: TGTGCCAGCAGTGCCAGGGGAAATTCTTATAATTCACCCCTCCACTTT. The rearrangement uses TRBV6-1 and TRBJ1-6, with D maybe TRBD1 (6 bases). The CDR3 contains 16 residues. The germline V and J ends were trimmed by 4 bases and 4 bases, with 14 bases remaining between them. Looked up from germline, CDR1 is MNHNS and CDR2 is SASEGT.

This chain uses TRBV15 with TRBJ2-7, with D perhaps matching TRBD1 (6 bases). The ends were cut back, 5 bases at V and 4 bases at J, with 15 bases in the middle. Germline CDR1 and CDR2: LNHNV and YYDKDF (reference sequence). This CDR3 region has 14 residues. The CDR3 bases are TGTGCCACCAGCGTAGGACAGTCCAATTACGAGCAGTACTTC. As protein: CATSVGQSNYEQYF.

A note on this clone: This CDR3 is also generated by other DNA sequences in the sample. The chain combines TRBV10-2 with TRBJ2-3; D unclear. The CDR3 loop spans 13 amino acids. Trimming left V 2 bases short and J 2 bases short, with 5 bases between. Germline V gives CDR1 WSHSY, CDR2 SAAADI. The CDR3 sequence: CASSEVYTDTQYF. The DNA of the CDR3 is TGCGCCAGCAGTGAGGTATACACAGATACGCAGTATTTT.

The rearrangement links TRBV6-5 to TRBJ1-1; 8 bases fit TRBD1. Germline V CDR1 and CDR2: MNHEY, SVGAGI. The CDR3 has 13 amino acids. Trimming cost V 5 bases and J 5 bases; bases outside gene matches: 4. CDR3 sequence reads: CASSKTGGTEAFF. The CDR3 nucleotides are TGTGCCAGCAGTAAAACAGGGGGGACTGAAGCTTTCTTT.

The chain recombines TRBV9 with TRBJ2-5, with a tentative D call TRBD2 (5 bases). V was pared by 2 bases and J by 4 bases, with 15 bases between. Germline V gene lookup returns CDR1 SGDLS and CDR2 YYNGEE. The length of the CDR3 is 15 residues. This CDR3 reads CASSVSLLEGETQYF. The DNA of the CDR3 is TGTGCCAGCAGCGTTAGCTTGCTTGAGGGAGAGACCCAGTACTTC.

The chain couples TRBV6-1 to TRBJ1-1; 11 bases agree with TRBD1. The ends lost 0 bases at V and 4 bases at J; junction bases unmatched: 7. The CDR3 has 17 residues. Looked up from germline, CDR1 is MNHNS and CDR2 is SASEGT. The CDR3 is CASSEALVGTGGTEAFF. The CDR3 DNA reads as TGTGCCAGCAGTGAAGCGCTTGTTGGGACAGGGGGCACTGAAGCTTTCTTT.

The CDR3 region has the DNA TGCGCCAGCAGCCCCGAAGAGCGGAGCACAGATACGCAGTATTTT. It codes for CASSPEERSTDTQYF. The rearrangement links TRBV4-1 to TRBJ2-3, with D perhaps TRBD2 (5 bases). Germline V gene sequence: CDR1 MGHRA, CDR2 YSYEKL. The V end was cut by 4 bases, the J end by 0 bases, with 11 bases between. The CDR3 is 15 residues long.

V and J are TRBV11-2 and TRBJ2-5, with D perhaps matching TRBD2 (5 bases). CDR1 and CDR2 from the germline V gene are SGHAT and FQNNGV. There are 14 residues in the CDR3. Deletions cut 5 bases from V and 2 bases from J, with 12 bases between. In nucleotides, the CDR3 is TGTGCCAGCAGCCAGAAGCGGCCTCAAGAGACCCAGTACTTC. Its translation: CASSQKRPQETQYF. Full variable domain (missing parts from reference TRBV11-2 and TRBJ2-5): EAGVAQSPRYKIIEKRQSVAFWCNPISGHATLYWYQQILGQGPKLLIQFQNNGVVDDSQLPKDRFSAERLKGVDSTLKIQPAKLEDSAVYLCASSQKRPQETQYFGPGTRLLVL.

V gene TRBV4-1 combines with J gene TRBJ2-7; D not resolved. Germline CDR1 reads MGHRA; CDR2 reads YSYEKL. V was trimmed by 3 bases and J by 9 bases, leaving 9 bases between them. The CDR3 spans 11 residues. CDR3 loop: CASSHGSAQYF. In DNA, the CDR3 is TGCGCCAGCAGCCACGGCTCTGCGCAGTACTTC.

This rearrangement joins TRBV2 to TRBJ2-7; 10 bases match TRBD2. The CDR3 loop spans 15 amino acids. Germline V lookup: CDR1 SNHLY, CDR2 FYNNEI. J lost 3 bases, V lost 6 bases, and 8 bases had no gene match. CDR3 nucleotide sequence: TGTGCCAGCAGCGAAAGGCTAGCGGGGGTCTACGAGCAGTACTTC. Its translation: CASSERLAGVYEQYF.

V usage is TRBV29-1 and J usage is TRBJ2-7, with TRBD2 matching over 7 bases. The V segment lost 4 bases and the J segment 3 bases; nucleotides outside the gene matches: 6. Per the germline V gene, CDR1 is SQVTM and CDR2 is ANQGSEA. The CDR3 runs 13 residues. CDR3 sequence (DNA): TGCAGCGTTGTTGGGACTACTAACTACGAGCAGTACTTC. Translating it yields CSVVGTTNYEQYF.

The J gene is TRBJ2-7, the V gene TRBV7-3; 8 bases are a match to TRBD1. The CDR3 contains 16 residues. Per the germline V gene, CDR1 is SGHTA and CDR2 is FQGTGA. The trim removed 2 bases at V and 4 bases at J, leaving 10 bases unmatched. Here the CDR3 reads CASSLGPSGGGYEQYF. CDR3 coding DNA: TGTGCCAGCAGCTTAGGCCCCTCAGGGGGCGGGTACGAGCAGTACTTC.

The chain carries TRBV15 and TRBJ1-4, with a possible D match to TRBD1 (6 bases). The CDR3 sequence is 16 residues long. Germline CDR1 reads LNHNV; CDR2 reads YYDKDF (reference sequence). Trimming pared 1 base from V and 4 bases from J, leaving 13 bases between. The CDR3 loop reads CATSRGMDSLNEKLFF. The CDR3 region has the DNA TGTGCCACCAGCAGAGGCATGGACAGCCTTAATGAAAAACTGTTTTTT.

The chain couples TRBV6-5 to TRBJ2-2; D may be TRBD1 (5 bases). The CDR3 has 12 amino acids. CDR1 is MNHEY, CDR2 SVGAGI, per germline. V was cut by 8 bases and J by 2 bases, with 6 bases left in between. The CDR3 DNA sequence: TGTGCCAGCGGGGCTAACACCGGGGAGCTGTTTTTT. Amino acids: CASGANTGELFF.

V and J are TRBV10-3 and TRBJ2-1; 8 positions agree with TRBD1. Per the germline V gene, CDR1 is ENHRY and CDR2 is SYGVKD. This CDR3 spans 15 amino acids. V was pared by 6 bases and J by 4 bases, with 8 bases of the junction left unmatched. The CDR3: CAISQKGTGYNEQFF. CDR3 DNA sequence: TGTGCCATCAGCCAAAAAGGGACAGGTTACAATGAGCAGTTCTTC.

The rearrangement uses TRBV7-9 and TRBJ1-2, with D hard to call. The CDR3 totals 13 residues. Germline V gene sequence: CDR1 SEHNR, CDR2 FQNEAQ (reference sequence). Trimming removed 5 bases from V and 0 bases from J, with 7 bases in between. The CDR3 sequence: CASSDGANYGYTF. CDR3 sequence (DNA): TGTGCCAGCAGCGATGGAGCTAACTATGGCTACACCTTC.

The rearrangement links TRBV13 to TRBJ2-2, with D hard to call. The CDR3 runs to 13 residues. Germline CDR1 reads PRHDT; CDR2 reads FYEKMQ (reference sequence). The V end lost 5 bases, the J end lost 7 bases, and 11 bases lay between the germline ends. CDR3 DNA sequence: TGTGCCAGCAGCCCTACCCGGGTCGGGGAGCTGTTTTTT. Its protein is CASSPTRVGELFF. The entire variable domain, with the rest obtained from reference TRBV13 and TRBJ2-2, is as follows: AAGVIQSPRHLIKEKRETATLKCYPIPRHDTVYWYQQGPGQDPQFLISFYEKMQSDKGSIPDRFSAQQFSDYHSELNMSSLELGDSALYFCASSPTRVGELFFGEGSRLTVL.

The chain employs TRBV27 and TRBJ2-5; 12 nucleotides match TRBD2. The CDR3 has 17 amino acids. Germline loops: CDR1 MNHEY, CDR2 SMNVEV (reference sequence). The junction had 13 bases not matched to a gene; V was cut back by 2 bases and J by 9 bases. The CDR3 sequence is CASSLELAGGNKWPQYF. The CDR3 DNA follows: TGTGCCAGCAGTTTAGAACTAGCGGGAGGAAATAAGTGGCCCCAGTACTTC.

This chain links TRBV6-6 with TRBJ2-1; D might be TRBD1 (6 bases). Deletions cut 4 bases from V and 5 bases from J, with 15 bases between. The germline V gene has CDR1 MNHNY and CDR2 SVGAGI (reference sequence). The CDR3 sequence is 15 residues long. CDR3 coding DNA: TGTGCCAGCAGTTTAGTGGTGACAGGTCACAATGAGCAGTTCTTC. This codes for CASSLVVTGHNEQFF.

The rearrangement links TRBV10-3 to TRBJ2-5, with D possibly matching TRBD1 (6 bases). The V end was cut by 3 bases, the J end by 5 bases, with 10 bases between. The CDR3 extends over 13 amino acids. The V gene's germline CDR1 is ENHRY and CDR2 SYGVKD. This CDR3 reads CAISDRGVETQYF. The CDR3 DNA reads as TGTGCCATCAGTGACAGGGGCGTCGAGACCCAGTACTTC.

This chain uses TRBV5-6 with TRBJ1-1; no clear D gene. Trimming pared 0 bases from V and 8 bases from J, leaving 8 bases between. From germline, CDR1 is SGHDT and CDR2 YYEEEE. This CDR3 has 12 residues. The CDR3 region is CASSLVPQEAFF. CDR3 nucleotide sequence: TGTGCCAGCAGCTTGGTCCCCCAAGAAGCTTTCTTT.

As DNA, the CDR3 is TGTGCCAGCAGCCTCTCCCTGATCATGAACACTGAAGCTTTCTTT. Protein: CASSLSLIMNTEAFF. The chain joins TRBV27 to TRBJ1-1; no clear D. The V end lost 6 bases, the J end lost 0 bases, and 14 bases lay between the germline ends. Germline-derived CDR1 and CDR2 are MNHEY and SMNVEV (reference sequence). The length of the CDR3 is 15 residues.